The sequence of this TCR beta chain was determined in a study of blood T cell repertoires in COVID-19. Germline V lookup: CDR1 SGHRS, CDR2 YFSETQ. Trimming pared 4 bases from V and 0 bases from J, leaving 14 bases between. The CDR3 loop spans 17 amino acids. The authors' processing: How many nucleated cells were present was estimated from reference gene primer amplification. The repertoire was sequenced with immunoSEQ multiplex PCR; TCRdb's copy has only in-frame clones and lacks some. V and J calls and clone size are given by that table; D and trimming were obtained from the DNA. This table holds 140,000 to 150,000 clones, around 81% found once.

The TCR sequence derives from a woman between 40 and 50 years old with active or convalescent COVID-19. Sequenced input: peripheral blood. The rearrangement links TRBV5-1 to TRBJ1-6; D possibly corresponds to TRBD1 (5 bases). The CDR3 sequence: CASSRGTEISYNSPLHF. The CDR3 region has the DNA TGCGCCAGCAGCCGCGGGACCGAAATCTCCTATAATTCACCCCTCCACTTT.